The entry below gives a single T cell receptor beta chain sequence along with its context. Those who participated ranged in age from roughly 18 to 89 years and resided in about two dozen US areas. Either two negative PCRs, clearance, or symptom resolution qualified Cohort 3 donors as recovered. Trimming removed 4 bases from V and 3 bases from J, with 14 bases in between. Germline V gene lookup returns CDR1 SGHRS and CDR2 YFSETQ. The CDR3 extends over 15 amino acids. These data are taken from a study of blood T cell repertoires in COVID-19. Study-wide context: There were acute and convalescent COVID-19 samples, and they came from the United States, Italy and Spain. The cDNA or gDNA used as material had been derived from T cells, B-cell-depleted T cells, or PBMCs.

Sequenced by immunoSEQ multiplex PCR; TCRdb stores in-frame clones only, minus some. Of about 190,000 clones detected, roughly 83% appear once; the ten largest clones hold about 9.6%. The receptor was derived from a woman aged 30 to 39 who had recovered from COVID-19. Material: PBMCs or T cells enriched from blood (not recorded which). The chain joins TRBV5-1 to TRBJ1-5, with a possible D match to TRBD1 (5 bases). CDR3: CASSPYGHINQPQHF. The CDR3 DNA is TGCGCCAGCAGCCCCTACGGACACATCAATCAGCCCCAGCATTTT.